Detailed here is one T cell receptor (beta chain). This entry comes from a study of blood T cell repertoires in COVID-19. Libraries were prepared by immunoSEQ multiplex PCR; TCRdb keeps only in-frame clonotypes and omits some of them. The sample contains a few hundred thousand clones, 84% of which appear only once. Sequencing was done on a sample of peripheral blood. This receptor was taken from a man aged 40-49 years who had recovered from COVID-19.

The CDR3 spells CASSAKNRVSGANVLTF. The CDR3 region has the DNA TGTGCCAGCAGCGCGAAAAACAGGGTTTCTGGGGCCAACGTCCTGACTTTC. This chain uses TRBV13 with TRBJ2-6; D is perhaps TRBD1 (6 bases). Germline V gene data show CDR1 as PRHDT and CDR2 as FYEKMQ (reference sequence). V was trimmed by 5 bases and J by 1 base, leaving 15 bases between them. There are 17 residues in the CDR3.